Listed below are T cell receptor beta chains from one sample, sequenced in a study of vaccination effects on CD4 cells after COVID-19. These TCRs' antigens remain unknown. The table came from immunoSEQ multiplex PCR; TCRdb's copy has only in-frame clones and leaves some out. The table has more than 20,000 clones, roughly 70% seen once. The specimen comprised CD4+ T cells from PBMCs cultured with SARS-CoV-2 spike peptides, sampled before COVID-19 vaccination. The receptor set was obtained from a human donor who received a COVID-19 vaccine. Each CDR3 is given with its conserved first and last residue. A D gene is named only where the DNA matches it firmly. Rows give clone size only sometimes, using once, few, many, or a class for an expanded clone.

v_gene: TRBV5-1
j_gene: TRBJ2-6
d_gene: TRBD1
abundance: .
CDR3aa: CASSTGSGGMVRANVLTF
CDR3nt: TGCGCCAGCAGCACCGGATCAGGGGGCATGGTTAGGGCCAACGTCCTGACTTTC

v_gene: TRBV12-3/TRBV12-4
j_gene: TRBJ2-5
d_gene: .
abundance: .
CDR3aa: CATQRDTEETQYF
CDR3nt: TGTGCCACCCAGCGGGACACCGAGGAGACCCAGTACTTC

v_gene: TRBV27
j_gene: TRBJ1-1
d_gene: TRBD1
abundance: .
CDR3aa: CASSYRTGGVYTEAFF
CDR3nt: TGTGCCAGCAGTTATCGGACAGGGGGCGTTTACACTGAAGCTTTCTTT

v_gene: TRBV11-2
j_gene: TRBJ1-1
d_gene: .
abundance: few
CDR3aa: CASRPPGRKNTEAFF
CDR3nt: TGTGCCAGCAGACCACCGGGACGTAAGAACACTGAAGCTTTCTTT

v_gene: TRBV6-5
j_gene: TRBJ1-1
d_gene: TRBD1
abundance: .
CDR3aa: CASSYLTGMETEAFF
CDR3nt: TGTGCCAGCAGTTACCTGACAGGGATGGAAACTGAAGCTTTCTTT

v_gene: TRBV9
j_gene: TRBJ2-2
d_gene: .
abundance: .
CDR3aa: CASSVGGLNTGELFF
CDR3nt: TGTGCCAGCAGCGTAGGGGGACTGAACACCGGGGAGCTGTTTTTT

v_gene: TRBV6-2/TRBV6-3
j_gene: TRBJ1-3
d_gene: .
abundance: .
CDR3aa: CASSYGRHSGNTIYF
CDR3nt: TGTGCCAGCAGTTACGGCAGGCACTCTGGAAACACCATATATTTT

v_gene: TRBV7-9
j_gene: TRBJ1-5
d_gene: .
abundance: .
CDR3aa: CASSLVGSGNQPQHF
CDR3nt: TGTGCCAGCAGCTTAGTGGGGTCTGGGAATCAGCCCCAGCATTTT

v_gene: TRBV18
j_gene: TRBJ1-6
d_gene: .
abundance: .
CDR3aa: CASSPPGGANSPLHF
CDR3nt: TGTGCCAGCTCACCACCAGGCGGAGCTAATTCACCCCTCCACTTT

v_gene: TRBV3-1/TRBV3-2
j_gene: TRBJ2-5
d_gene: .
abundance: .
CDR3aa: CASSPSSPETQYF
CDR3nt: TGTGCCAGCAGCCCCAGTTCGCCAGAGACCCAGTACTTC

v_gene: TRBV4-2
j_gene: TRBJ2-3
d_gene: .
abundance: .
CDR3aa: CASSQDRGAGVATQYF
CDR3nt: TGTGCCAGCAGCCAAGATCGAGGGGCAGGGGTGGCTACGCAGTATTTT

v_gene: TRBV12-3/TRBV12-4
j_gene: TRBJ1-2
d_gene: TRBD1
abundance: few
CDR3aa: CASSADRAGGYTF
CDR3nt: TGTGCCAGCAGTGCCGACAGGGCCGGTGGCTACACCTTC

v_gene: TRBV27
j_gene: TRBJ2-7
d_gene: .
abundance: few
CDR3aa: CASSLERDGPCISYEQYF
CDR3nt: TGTGCCAGCAGTTTAGAAAGGGACGGACCGTGTATTTCCTACGAGCAGTACTTC

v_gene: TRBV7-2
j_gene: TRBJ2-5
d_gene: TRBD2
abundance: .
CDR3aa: CASSFRGGQETQYF
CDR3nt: TGTGCCAGCAGCTTTCGGGGGGGTCAAGAGACCCAGTACTTC

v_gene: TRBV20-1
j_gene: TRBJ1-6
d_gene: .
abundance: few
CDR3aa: CSASVGRNSPLHF
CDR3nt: TGCAGTGCTAGTGTAGGTAGAAATTCACCCCTCCACTTT

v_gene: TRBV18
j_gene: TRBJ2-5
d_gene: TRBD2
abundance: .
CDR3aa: CASSPLLAGGSGETQYF
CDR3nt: TGTGCCAGCTCACCCCTACTAGCGGGGGGGTCCGGAGAGACCCAGTACTTC

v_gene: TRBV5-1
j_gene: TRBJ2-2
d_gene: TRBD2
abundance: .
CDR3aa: CASSPTSGGAVGGELFF
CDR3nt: TGCGCCAGCAGCCCTACTAGCGGGGGGGCCGTAGGCGGGGAGCTGTTTTTT

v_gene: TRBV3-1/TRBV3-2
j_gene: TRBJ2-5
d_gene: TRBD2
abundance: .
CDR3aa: CASSQGTSGGETQYF
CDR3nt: TGTGCCAGCAGCCAGGGGACTAGCGGGGGGGAGACCCAGTACTTC

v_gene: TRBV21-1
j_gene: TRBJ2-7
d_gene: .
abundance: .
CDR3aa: CASSEVLGLAGSSYEQYF
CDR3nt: TGTGCCAGCAGCGAAGTACTGGGACTAGCGGGGAGCTCCTACGAGCAGTACTTC

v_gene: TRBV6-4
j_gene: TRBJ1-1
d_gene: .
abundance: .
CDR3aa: CASSTQQNTEAFF
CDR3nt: TGTGCCAGCAGTACCCAACAGAACACTGAAGCTTTCTTT

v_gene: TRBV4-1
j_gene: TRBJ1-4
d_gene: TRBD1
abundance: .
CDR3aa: CASSQTGTGYEKLFF
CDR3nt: TGCGCCAGCAGCCAAACCGGGACAGGGTACGAAAAACTGTTTTTT

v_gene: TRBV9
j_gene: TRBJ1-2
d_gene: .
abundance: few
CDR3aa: CASSVVPTYGYTF
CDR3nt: TGTGCCAGCAGCGTAGTACCGACATATGGCTACACCTTC

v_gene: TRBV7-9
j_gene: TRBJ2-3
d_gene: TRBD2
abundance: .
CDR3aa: CASSISGGTDTQYF
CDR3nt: TGTGCCAGCAGTATTAGCGGGGGCACAGATACGCAGTATTTT